This T cell receptor beta chain is drawn from a study of regulatory T cells in long-lasting Graves disease (TCRdb year 2021). Concerning the study at large: Persistent Graves' disease meant more than 5 years of antithyroid drug treatment with TSH receptor autoantibodies that stayed positive. Persistent Graves' disease patients were compared with newly diagnosed Graves' disease patients by peripheral blood TCR sequencing and RNA sequencing. The study was registered as a clinical trial and conducted in China. A total of 35 or so samples were covered by TCR sequencing, comprising about 13 persistent and 20 newly diagnosed Graves' disease patients. Persistent Graves' disease patients in the clinical cohort had taken antithyroid drugs for about 10.3 years on average. The paper's findings and limits, for the study overall: More public clonotypes were shared among persistent patients (approximately 3,000) than among newly diagnosed patients (roughly 960). The authors noted that the small sample size was a limitation that may lower accuracy. Compared with newly diagnosed patients, patients with persistent Graves' disease had lower TCR Shannon entropy and fewer highly expanded clones, which suggests clonal expansion. The study examined only peripheral blood because the primary lesion, thyroid tissue, could not be accessed. Preferential use of TRBV28, TRBJ1-2 and TRBJ2-5 was observed in persistent disease, whereas TRBV20-1 and TRBJ2-1 were favored in newly diagnosed disease. Only the TCR beta chain was sequenced and analyzed.

Receptor libraries were prepared by multiplex PCR. Sequencing instrument: Illumina HiSeq 4000. TCR beta libraries were built with iRepertoire HTBI primers and Arm-PCR amplification of CDR3 regions. Before sequencing, the PCR products underwent gel purification. The paper's processing steps were these. Gene usage analysis of CDR3 amino acid clonotypes used the 55 to 65 TRBV and about 15 TRBJ segments found across samples. Filtered high-quality paired reads were merged into contigs using COPE and FqMerger. Contigs were aligned with BLAST to IMGT TRBV, TRBD and TRBJ reference genes, and CDR3 was defined per IMGT. Any clonotype with a frequency above 0.1% was classified as a highly expanded clone. Repertoire diversity was measured by Shannon entropy, and V-J evenness by the Gini coefficient. A clonotype was considered public if more than one individual shared it. TCRdb reanalyzed the raw reads on its own, using fastp at Q25 for trimming and MiXCR for clone calling, and kept in-frame beta chains. Every entry covers one CDR3 protein and lists the most common genes and DNA from its rows. These V and J calls rely on TCRdb rather than the paper's analysis. This sample is represented by over 650,000 distinct CDR3 sequences; about 32% of them were singletons. 42% of the sample is taken by the ten largest.

Read against the paper, the sample's time point label means: persistent/refractory GD, antithyroid drugs over 5 years with positive TRAb. RNA was extracted from PBMCs in TRIzol for both TCR sequencing and RNA sequencing. The diagnosis of Graves' disease followed American Thyroid Association guidelines. Patients were recruited from an endocrinology department in Xi'an, China. From each patient, roughly 9 milliliters of peripheral blood was collected into an EDTA anticoagulant tube. PBMCs were isolated by Ficoll Paque Plus density gradient separation without further T cell sorting. An Agilent 2100 Bioanalyzer and agarose gel were used to assess RNA quality, and a NanoDrop 2000 was used to measure RNA concentration. Spanning cysteine to phenylalanine, the CDR3 consists of 15 amino acids. Left in the record is the CDR3 DNA by itself, 45 bases read in frame from the first base. Via the germline V gene, CDR1 is MNHGY and CDR2 SAAAGT.

For this clonotype: This clone's antigen is unknown. The junction departs from the called germline gene at one end, perhaps through a read error.

This chain joins TRBV6-8 to TRBJ2-7, with 9 bases matching TRBD1. Sequenced here: peripheral blood mononuclear cells (PBMCs), sampled when the disease was refractory, from a patient treated with antithyroid drugs. The sequence derives from a female donor with Graves disease. The DNA sequence is given as TGTGCCAGCAGTTGGCGGGACAGGGCGTCCTGCGAGCAGTACTTC. It translates to CASSWRDRASCEQYF.